The source of this TCR beta chain is a study of T cells in Graves' hyperthyroidism and ophthalmopathy. Germline values: CDR1 SGHVS, CDR2 FQNEAQ. The CDR3 length is 13 residues. V was shortened by 5 bases and J by 7 bases, with 11 bases between the two germline ends. The TCR beta CDR3 regions underwent amplification using RNA transcripts as the source. Researchers ran a first-round RT-PCR on the TCR CDR3 using the HTBI primer set. MiXCR, run by TCRdb on the multiplex PCR reads, gives a single entry per CDR3 protein. The sample has over 250,000 distinct CDR3 sequences, less than 30% seen once. This clonotype was counted ten times or more.

This chain uses TRBV7-8 with TRBJ2-2; D call uncertain. The specimen sequenced was blood. The origin of this receptor is a man aged 35 to 55 with Graves' hyperthyroidism that later progressed to Graves' ophthalmopathy. This CDR3 is CASSLHGGGELFF. CDR3 nucleotide sequence: TGTGCCAGCAGCCTCCATGGTGGCGGGGAGCTGTTTTTT. Complete variable domain (other parts from reference TRBV7-8 and TRBJ2-2): GAGVSQSPRYKVAKRGQDVALRCDPISGHVSLFWYQQALGQGPEFLTYFQNEAQLDKSGLPSDRFFAERPEGSVSTLKIQRTQQEDSAVYLCASSLHGGGELFFGEGSRLTVL.